What follows describes a single T cell receptor beta chain. The sample originates from a study of beta chain features in type 1 diabetes. The CDR3 consists of 14 residues. The germline CDR1 and CDR2 sequences are SGDLS and YYNGEE. Trimming left V 1 base short and J 3 bases short, with 10 bases between. Expressed TCRB transcripts were sequenced because the isolated RNA had all been reverse transcribed beforehand. Sequencing was performed with immunoSEQ multiplex PCR; in TCRdb, only in-frame clones are kept and a portion is missing. This sample has 350,000 to 400,000 clones, with around 16% found just once.

The specimen was naive CD4+ T cells from blood. This chain connects TRBV9 to TRBJ2-5, with D perhaps TRBD2 (5 bases). The source is a young woman in good health. CDR3 protein: CASSVSGSKETQYF. CDR3 DNA sequence: TGTGCCAGCAGCGTAAGCGGTAGCAAAGAGACCCAGTACTTC.